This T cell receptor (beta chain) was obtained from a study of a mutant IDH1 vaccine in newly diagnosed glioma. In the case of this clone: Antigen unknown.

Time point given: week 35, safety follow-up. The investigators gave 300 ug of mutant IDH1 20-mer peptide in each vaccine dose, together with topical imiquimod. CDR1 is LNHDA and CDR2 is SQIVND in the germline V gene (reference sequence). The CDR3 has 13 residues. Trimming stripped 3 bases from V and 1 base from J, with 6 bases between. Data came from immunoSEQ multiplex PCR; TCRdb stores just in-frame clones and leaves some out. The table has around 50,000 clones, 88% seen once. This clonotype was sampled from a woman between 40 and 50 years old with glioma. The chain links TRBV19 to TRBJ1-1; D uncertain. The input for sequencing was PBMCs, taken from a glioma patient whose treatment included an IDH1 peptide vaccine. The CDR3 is CASSISANTEAFF. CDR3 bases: TGTGCCAGTAGTATCTCAGCGAACACTGAAGCTTTCTTT.